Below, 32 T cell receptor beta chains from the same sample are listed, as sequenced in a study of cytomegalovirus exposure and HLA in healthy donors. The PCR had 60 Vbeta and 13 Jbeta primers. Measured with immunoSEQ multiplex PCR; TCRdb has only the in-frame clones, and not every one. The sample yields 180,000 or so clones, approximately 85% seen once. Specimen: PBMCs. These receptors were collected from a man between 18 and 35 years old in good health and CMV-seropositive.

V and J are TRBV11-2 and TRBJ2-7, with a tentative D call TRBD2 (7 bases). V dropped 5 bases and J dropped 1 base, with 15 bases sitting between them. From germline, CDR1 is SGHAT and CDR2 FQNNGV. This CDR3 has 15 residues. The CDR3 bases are TGTGCCAGCAGCCTCCTTGGGGGGGCTTCCTACGAGCAGTACTTC. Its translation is CASSLLGGASYEQYF.

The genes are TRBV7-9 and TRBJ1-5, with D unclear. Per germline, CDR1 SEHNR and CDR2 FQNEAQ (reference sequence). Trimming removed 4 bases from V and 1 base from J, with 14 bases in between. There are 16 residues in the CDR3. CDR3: CASSSSDLGSNQPQHF. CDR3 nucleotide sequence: TGTGCCAGCAGCTCCTCGGATCTAGGCAGCAATCAGCCCCAGCATTTT.

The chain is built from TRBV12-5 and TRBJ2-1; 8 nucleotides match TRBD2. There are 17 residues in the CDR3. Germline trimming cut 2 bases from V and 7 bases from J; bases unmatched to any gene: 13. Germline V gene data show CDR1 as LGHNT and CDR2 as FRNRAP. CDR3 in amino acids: CASGLRTSTTTSNEQFF. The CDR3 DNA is TGTGCTAGTGGTTTGAGGACTAGCACGACTACTTCTAATGAGCAGTTCTTC.

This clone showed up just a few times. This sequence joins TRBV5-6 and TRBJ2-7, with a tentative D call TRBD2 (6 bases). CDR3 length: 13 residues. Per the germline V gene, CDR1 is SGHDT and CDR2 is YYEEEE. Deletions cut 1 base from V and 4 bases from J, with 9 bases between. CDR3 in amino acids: CASSLLGRYEQYF. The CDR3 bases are TGTGCCAGCAGCTTGTTGGGGAGGTACGAGCAGTACTTC.

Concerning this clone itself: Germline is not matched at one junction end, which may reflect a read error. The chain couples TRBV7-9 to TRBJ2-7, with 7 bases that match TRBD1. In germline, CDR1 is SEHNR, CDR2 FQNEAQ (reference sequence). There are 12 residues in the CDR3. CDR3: CSSSYRGYEQYF. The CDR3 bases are TGTTCCAGCAGCTACAGGGGCTACGAGCAGTACTTC.

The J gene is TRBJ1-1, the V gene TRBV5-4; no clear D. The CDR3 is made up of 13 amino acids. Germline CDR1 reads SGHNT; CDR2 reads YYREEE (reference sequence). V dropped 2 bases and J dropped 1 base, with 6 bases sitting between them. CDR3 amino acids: CASSFSGNTEAFF. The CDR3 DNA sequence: TGTGCCAGCAGCTTTTCAGGGAACACTGAAGCTTTCTTT.

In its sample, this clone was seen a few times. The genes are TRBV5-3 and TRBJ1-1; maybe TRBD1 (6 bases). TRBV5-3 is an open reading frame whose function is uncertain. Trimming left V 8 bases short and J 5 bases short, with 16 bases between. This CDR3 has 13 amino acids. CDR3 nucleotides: TGTGCCAGCAGGTCCGGGGGGGCAACTGAAGCTTTCTTT. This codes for CASRSGGATEAFF.

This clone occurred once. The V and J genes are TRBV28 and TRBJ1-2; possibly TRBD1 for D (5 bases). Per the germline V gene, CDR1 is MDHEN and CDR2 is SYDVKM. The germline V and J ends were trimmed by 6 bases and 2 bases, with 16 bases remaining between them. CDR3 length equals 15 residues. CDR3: CASRSSGKGNYGYTF. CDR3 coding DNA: TGTGCCAGCAGGAGTTCAGGGAAGGGAAACTATGGCTACACCTTC.

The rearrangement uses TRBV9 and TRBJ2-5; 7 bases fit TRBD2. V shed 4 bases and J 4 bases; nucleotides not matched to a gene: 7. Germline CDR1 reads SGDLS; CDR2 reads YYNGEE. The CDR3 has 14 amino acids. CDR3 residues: CASSPPSGAETQYF. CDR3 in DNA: TGTGCCAGCAGCCCCCCAAGCGGGGCAGAGACCCAGTACTTC.

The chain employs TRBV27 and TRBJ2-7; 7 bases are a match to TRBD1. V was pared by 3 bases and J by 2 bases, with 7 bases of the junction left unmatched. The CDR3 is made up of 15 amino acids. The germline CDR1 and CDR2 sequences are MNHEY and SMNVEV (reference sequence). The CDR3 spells CASSLSPTGTYEQYF. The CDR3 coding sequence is TGTGCCAGCAGTTTGTCTCCGACAGGGACCTACGAGCAGTACTTC.

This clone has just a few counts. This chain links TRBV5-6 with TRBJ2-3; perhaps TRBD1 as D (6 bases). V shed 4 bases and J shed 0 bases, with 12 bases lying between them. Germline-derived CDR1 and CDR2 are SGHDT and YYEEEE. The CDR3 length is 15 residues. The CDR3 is CASSTRTASTDTQYF. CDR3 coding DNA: TGTGCCAGCAGCACAAGGACAGCTAGCACAGATACGCAGTATTTT.

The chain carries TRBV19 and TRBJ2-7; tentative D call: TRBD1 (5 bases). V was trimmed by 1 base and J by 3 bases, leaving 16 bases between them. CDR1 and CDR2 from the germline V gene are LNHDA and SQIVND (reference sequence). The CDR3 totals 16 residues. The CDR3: CASSIAGQGSDYEQYF. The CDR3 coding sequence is TGTGCCAGTAGTATAGCAGGGCAAGGGTCCGACTACGAGCAGTACTTC.

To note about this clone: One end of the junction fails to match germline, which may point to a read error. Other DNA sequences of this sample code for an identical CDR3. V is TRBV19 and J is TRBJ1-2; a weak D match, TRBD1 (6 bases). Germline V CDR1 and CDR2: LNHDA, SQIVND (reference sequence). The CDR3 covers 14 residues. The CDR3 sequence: CASSIGRGNYGYTF. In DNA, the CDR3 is TGCGCCAGTAGTATCGGCAGGGGAAACTATGGCTACACCTTC.

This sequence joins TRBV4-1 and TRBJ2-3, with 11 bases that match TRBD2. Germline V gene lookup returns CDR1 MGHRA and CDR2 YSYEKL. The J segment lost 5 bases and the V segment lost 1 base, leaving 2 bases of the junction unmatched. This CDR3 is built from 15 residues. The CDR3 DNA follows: TGCGCCAGCAGCCAAGTTGGGACTAGCGGAGATACGCAGTATTTT. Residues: CASSQVGTSGDTQYF.

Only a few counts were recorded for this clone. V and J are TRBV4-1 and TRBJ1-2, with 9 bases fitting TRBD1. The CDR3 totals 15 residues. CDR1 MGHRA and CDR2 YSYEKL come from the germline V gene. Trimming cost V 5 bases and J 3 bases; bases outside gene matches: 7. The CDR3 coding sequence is TGCGCCAGCAGCGATTATAGACAGGGGGACTATGGCTACACCTTC. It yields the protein CASSDYRQGDYGYTF.

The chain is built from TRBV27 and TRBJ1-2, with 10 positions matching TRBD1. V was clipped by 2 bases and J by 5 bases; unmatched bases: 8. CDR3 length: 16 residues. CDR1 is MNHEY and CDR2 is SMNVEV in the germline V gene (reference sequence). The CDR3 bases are TGTGCCAGCAGTTTACATCCCTCGGGACAGGGGTATGGCTACACCTTC. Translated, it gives CASSLHPSGQGYGYTF.

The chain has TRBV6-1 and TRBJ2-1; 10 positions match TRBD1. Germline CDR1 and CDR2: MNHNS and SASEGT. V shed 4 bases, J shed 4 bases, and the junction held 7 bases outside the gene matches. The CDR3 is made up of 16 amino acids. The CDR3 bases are TGTGCCAGCAGTGGTCAACCGGGACAGGGGTACAATGAGCAGTTCTTC. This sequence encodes CASSGQPGQGYNEQFF.

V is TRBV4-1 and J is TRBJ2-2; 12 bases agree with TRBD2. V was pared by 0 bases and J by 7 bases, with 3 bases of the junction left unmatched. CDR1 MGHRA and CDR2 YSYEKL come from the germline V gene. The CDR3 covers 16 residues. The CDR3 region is CASSQETSGGIGELFF. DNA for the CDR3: TGCGCCAGCAGCCAAGAAACTAGCGGGGGGATCGGGGAGCTGTTTTTT.

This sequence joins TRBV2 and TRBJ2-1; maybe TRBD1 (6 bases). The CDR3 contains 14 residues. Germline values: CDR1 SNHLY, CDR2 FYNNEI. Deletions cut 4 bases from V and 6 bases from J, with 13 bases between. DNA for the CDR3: TGTGCCAGCAGTGCAAGGACAGAGATCAATGAGCAGTTCTTC. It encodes CASSARTEINEQFF. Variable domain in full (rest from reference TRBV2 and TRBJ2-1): EPEVTQTPSHQVTQMGQEVILRCVPISNHLYFYWYRQILGQKVEFLVSFYNNEISEKSEIFDDQFSVERPDGSNFTLKIRSTKLEDSAMYFCASSARTEINEQFFGPGTRLTVL.

CDR3: CASSPTTHYGYTF. The DNA for the CDR3 is TGTGCCAGCAGTCCTACCACCCACTATGGCTACACCTTC. The J gene is TRBJ1-2, the V gene TRBV6-5; no firm D call. CDR1 is MNHEY and CDR2 is SVGAGI in the germline V gene. The CDR3 length is 13 residues. The ends were cut back, 5 bases at V and 3 bases at J, with 10 bases in the middle.

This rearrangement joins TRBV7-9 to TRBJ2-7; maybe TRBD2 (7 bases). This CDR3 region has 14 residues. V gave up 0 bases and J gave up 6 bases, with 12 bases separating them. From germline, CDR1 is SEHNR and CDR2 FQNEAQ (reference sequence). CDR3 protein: CASSLARGGLEQYF. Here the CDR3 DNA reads TGTGCCAGCAGCTTAGCCAGGGGAGGGCTCGAGCAGTACTTC.

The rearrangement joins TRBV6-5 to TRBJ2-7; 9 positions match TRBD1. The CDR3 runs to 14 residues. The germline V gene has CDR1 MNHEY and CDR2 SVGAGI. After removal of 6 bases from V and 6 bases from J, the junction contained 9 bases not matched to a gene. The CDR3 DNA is TGTGCCAGCAGGAAAGGGACAGGGAGGCGCGAGCAGTACTTC. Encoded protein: CASRKGTGRREQYF.

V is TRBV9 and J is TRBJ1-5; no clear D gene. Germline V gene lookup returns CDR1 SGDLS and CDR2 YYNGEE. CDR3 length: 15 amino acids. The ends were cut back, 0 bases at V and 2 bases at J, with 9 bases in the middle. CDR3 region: CASSVGNGRNQPQHF. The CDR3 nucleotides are TGTGCCAGCAGCGTAGGTAACGGTCGCAATCAGCCCCAGCATTTT.

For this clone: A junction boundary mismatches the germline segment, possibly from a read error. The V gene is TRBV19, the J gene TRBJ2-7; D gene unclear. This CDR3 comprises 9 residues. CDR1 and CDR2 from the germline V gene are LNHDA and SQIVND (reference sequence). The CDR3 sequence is CASSYQVNF. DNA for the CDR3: TGTGCCAGTAGTTATCAGGTAAACTTC.

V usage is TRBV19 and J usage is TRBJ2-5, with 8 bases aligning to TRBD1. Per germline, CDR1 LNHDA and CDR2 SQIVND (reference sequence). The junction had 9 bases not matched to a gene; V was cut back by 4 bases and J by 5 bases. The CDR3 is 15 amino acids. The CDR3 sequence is CASSNLDRVVETQYF. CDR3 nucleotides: TGTGCCAGTAGTAATCTGGACAGGGTGGTGGAGACCCAGTACTTC.

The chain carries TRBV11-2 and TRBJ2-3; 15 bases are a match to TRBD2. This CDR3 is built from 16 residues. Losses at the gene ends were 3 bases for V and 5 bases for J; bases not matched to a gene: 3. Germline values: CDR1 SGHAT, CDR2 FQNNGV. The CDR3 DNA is TGTGCCAGCAGCTTTGGGACTAGCGGGGGGCTAGATACGCAGTATTTT. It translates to CASSFGTSGGLDTQYF.

The CDR3 protein is CASSEAARLPPHF. In DNA form, the CDR3 reads TGTGCCAGCAGTGAAGCCGCCAGGCTACCACCGCATTTT. The chain combines TRBV6-1 with TRBJ1-5; D gene ambiguous. The V gene's germline CDR1 is MNHNS and CDR2 SASEGT. The ends were cut back, 0 bases at V and 15 bases at J, with 15 bases in the middle. The CDR3 consists of 13 residues.

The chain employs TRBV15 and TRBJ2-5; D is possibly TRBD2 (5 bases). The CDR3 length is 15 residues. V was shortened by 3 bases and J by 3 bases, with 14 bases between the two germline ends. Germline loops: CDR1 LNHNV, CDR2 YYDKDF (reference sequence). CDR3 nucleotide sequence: TGTGCCACCAGCAGGCGAGGGTGGTCAGAAGAGACCCAGTACTTC. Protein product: CATSRRGWSEETQYF.

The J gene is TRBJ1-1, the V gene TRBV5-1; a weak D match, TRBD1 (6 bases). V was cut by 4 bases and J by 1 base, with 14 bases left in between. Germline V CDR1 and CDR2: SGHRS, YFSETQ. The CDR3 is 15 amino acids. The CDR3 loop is CASSPDRFTNTEAFF. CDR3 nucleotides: TGCGCCAGCAGCCCCGACAGGTTTACGAACACTGAAGCTTTCTTT. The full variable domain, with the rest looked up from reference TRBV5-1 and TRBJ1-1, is KAGVTQTPRYLIKTRGQQVTLSCSPISGHRSVSWYQQTPGQGLQFLFEYFSETQRNKGNFPGRFSGRQFSNSRSEMNVSTLELGDSALYLCASSPDRFTNTEAFFGQGTRLTVV.

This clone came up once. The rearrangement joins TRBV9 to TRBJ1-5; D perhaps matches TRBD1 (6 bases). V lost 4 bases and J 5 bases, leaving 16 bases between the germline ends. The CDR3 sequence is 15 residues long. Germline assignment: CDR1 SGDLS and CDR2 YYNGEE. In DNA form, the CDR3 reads TGTGCCAGCAGCCCAGGGTGGGGGCCCCATCAGCCCCAGCATTTT. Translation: CASSPGWGPHQPQHF.

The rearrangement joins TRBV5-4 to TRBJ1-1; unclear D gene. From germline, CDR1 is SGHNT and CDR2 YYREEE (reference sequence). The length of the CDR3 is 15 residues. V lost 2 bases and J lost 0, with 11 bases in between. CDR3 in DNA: TGTGCCAGCAGCTTAGCGGGCTGGGTGAACACTGAAGCTTTCTTT. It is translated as CASSLAGWVNTEAFF.

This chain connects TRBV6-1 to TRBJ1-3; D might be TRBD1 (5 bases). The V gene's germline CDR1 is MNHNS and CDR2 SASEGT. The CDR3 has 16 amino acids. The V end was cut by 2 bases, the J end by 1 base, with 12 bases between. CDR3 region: CASSETLAGSGNTIYF. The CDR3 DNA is TGTGCCAGCAGTGAAACCTTGGCAGGGTCTGGAAACACCATATATTTT.